This record concerns one T cell receptor beta chain sequence. As yet, its antigen is unknown. cDNA serving as the sequencing template came from extracted, reverse transcribed RNA. Sequenced by immunoSEQ multiplex PCR; TCRdb stores in-frame clones only, minus some. The sample consists of approximately 180,000 clones, roughly 60% of them appearing once. This sample was taken from a study of CD8+ T cells in alopecia areata. About the study: The drug, tofacitinib, lasted 6 to 18 months, followed by 6 months off drug. By percentage of affected scalp area, the severity of treated patients was scored.

Broader study findings: Normal-skin resident alphabeta T cells also appear among scalp sample sequences.

There are 14 residues in the CDR3. CDR1 SQVTM and CDR2 ANQGSEA come from the germline V gene. Between the trimmed V and J ends, which lost 1 base and 1 base, there was a span of 8 bases. Treatment reported: oral pan-JAK inhibitor, 5-10 mg twice daily. Individuals with alopecia areata gave both lesional scalp punch biopsies and peripheral blood for collection. The chain links TRBV29-1 to TRBJ2-4; D not certain. The TCR was taken from a human donor with alopecia areata. The material sequenced was CD4+ T cells sorted from blood, taken at approximately week 60, from a patient treated with tofacitinib. This CDR3 is CSVEVRRAKNIQYF. Written as DNA, the CDR3 is TGCAGCGTTGAAGTTCGGCGGGCCAAAAACATTCAGTACTTC.